These T cell receptor beta chains were read from a single sample in a study of OX40 agonist ivuxolimab in advanced cancers. TCRdb's copy holds only in-frame clones and misses some; the assay was immunoSEQ multiplex PCR. This table has almost 85,000 clones, 94% appearing once. The sample was CD4+ or CD8+ T cells sorted from blood, taken in a trial of the OX40 agonist ivuxolimab. The source is an adult with an advanced solid tumor such as melanoma, head and neck, liver or kidney cancer. The CDR3 runs from the conserved cysteine through the conserved F or W. D genes are given only for firm matches. The size field is filled for only some rows; it gives once, few, many or a size class.

d_call j_call clone_size v_call cdr3_nt cdr3_aa
TRBD1 TRBJ2-5 . TRBV4-3 TGCGCCAGCAGCAGCAAGTGGGCCGGGACAGGATCCGAGACCCAGTACTTC CASSSKWAGTGSETQYF
TRBD2 TRBJ2-7 once TRBV6-1 TGTGCCAGCAGTTTAGGGACTACTGCTAACGAGCAGTACTTC CASSLGTTANEQYF
. TRBJ1-2 . TRBV19 TGTGCCAGTACTTCAGGGGCCTTCAACTATGGCTACACCTTC CASTSGAFNYGYTF
. TRBJ2-2 . TRBV9 TGTGCCAGCAGCGTAGGCTCCGGAAAGGAGCTGTTTTTT CASSVGSGKELFF
TRBD1 TRBJ1-1 few TRBV9 TGTGCCAGCAGCGTAGGGAGGGGGACAGCTGAAGCTTTCTTT CASSVGRGTAEAFF
TRBD1 TRBJ1-2 . TRBV9 TGTGCCAGCAGCGGCCAAGGTGAAAACCTCCGGGACAGGGGCCTTGTTTATGGCTACACCTTC CASSGQGENLRDRGLVYGYTF
TRBD2 TRBJ2-1 . TRBV7-8 TGTGCCAGCAATAGCGGGGGGCCTGGACAGGAGCAGTTCTTC CASNSGGPGQEQFF
. TRBJ1-1 . TRBV2 TGTGCCAGCAGAGGCAGGTTGAACACTGAAGCTTTCTTT CASRGRLNTEAFF
TRBD2 TRBJ2-1 . TRBV29-1 TGCAGCGTTGAAGATGGGGCGGGAGGATTTAACCGGGATGAGCAGTTCTTC CSVEDGAGGFNRDEQFF
. TRBJ2-7 . TRBV4-1 TGCGCCAGCAGCCAAGATCGAGTCGGGAACTCCTACGAGCAGTACTTC CASSQDRVGNSYEQYF
TRBD1 TRBJ2-7 . TRBV9 TGTGCCAGCAGCGTAGCGACAGGGAGATCCTACGAGCAGTACTTC CASSVATGRSYEQYF
. TRBJ1-4 . TRBV6-7 TGTGCCAGCAGTTATCTGGGGGAAGTTGAAAAACTGTTTTTT CASSYLGEVEKLFF
. TRBJ1-2 . TRBV21-1 TGTGCCAGCAGCAATTCAGCCACCAACTACGGCTACACCTTC CASSNSATNYGYTF
. TRBJ1-1 . TRBV6-1 TGTGCCAGCAGTAGAAGGGACAACACTGAAGCTTTCTTT CASSRRDNTEAFF
. TRBJ1-2 . TRBV19 TGTGCCAGTAGTCCCACGACTAACTATGGCTACACCTTC CASSPTTNYGYTF
TRBD2 TRBJ2-7 . TRBV4-3 TGCGCCAGCAGCCTAGGACTAGCGGGGCCCTACGAGCAGTACTTC CASSLGLAGPYEQYF
. TRBJ1-1 . TRBV7-8 TGTGCCAGCAGCCTTCCTCCCGGGACTTTGAACACTGAAGCTTTCTTT CASSLPPGTLNTEAFF
. TRBJ2-5 . TRBV11-3 TGTGCCAGCAGCGTGGGCCGAGAGACCCAGTACTTC CASSVGRETQYF
. TRBJ2-1 . TRBV7-9 TGTGCCAGCAGCTTAGTTGTGGTCGGTGAGCAGTTCTTC CASSLVVVGEQFF
. TRBJ2-7 . TRBV9 TGTGCCAGCAGCGGCCGTGGGTACGAGCAGTACTTC CASSGRGYEQYF
. TRBJ2-4 . TRBV6-5 TGTGCCAGCAGTTACGCCCCGGGACGAAAAAACATTCAGTACTTC CASSYAPGRKNIQYF
TRBD2 TRBJ2-1 . TRBV14 TGTGCCAGCAGCCCTGGGACTAGCGGGGGTGGCAATGAGCAGTTCTTC CASSPGTSGGGNEQFF
. TRBJ1-5 . TRBV5-4 TGTGCCAGCAGCCCCAGCCCCCTCCGTCAGCCCCAGCATTTT CASSPSPLRQPQHF
. TRBJ2-1 . TRBV5-6 TGTGCCAGCAGCTTGAACGCAGGTGGGAATGAGCAGTTCTTC CASSLNAGGNEQFF